This T cell receptor beta chain appears in the sequencing data of a study of T-cell memory formation after mild COVID-19. This CDR3 region has 15 residues. The V gene end was trimmed by 5 bases and the J gene end by 5 bases; junction bases not matched to a gene: 8. The germline V gene has CDR1 DFQATT and CDR2 SNEGSKA (reference sequence). TCRdb called the 5' RACE reads again in MiXCR, with one record for every CDR3 protein. Of about 210,000 distinct CDR3 sequences in the sample, approximately 30% are singletons; the top ten hold about an eighth. The sequencing sample was made of PBMCs or a T cell subset sorted from them (not recorded which). The V call is TRBV20-1, the J call TRBJ2-5, with TRBD2 identical over 13 bases. This clonotype was obtained from an adult woman who had mild COVID-19 (a few samples of this study predate the infection). Cell type and time point are not known. This CDR3 reads CSACTSGGARETQYF. The CDR3, as DNA: TGCAGTGCTTGTACTAGCGGGGGGGCCAGGGAGACCCAGTACTTC.